This TCR beta chain originates from a study of blood T cell repertoires in COVID-19. About the study: The study drew acute and convalescent COVID-19 samples from the United States, Italy and Spain. Sources were T cells, B-cell-depleted T cells, or PBMCs; the material itself was cDNA or gDNA.

This CDR3 contains 15 residues. V lost 4 bases and J lost 2; bases outside the gene matches: 5. The germline gives CDR1 SGHVS, CDR2 FNYEAQ. Authors' data handling: Reference gene primer amplification yielded estimated nucleated cell counts. The table came from immunoSEQ multiplex PCR; TCRdb's copy has only in-frame clones and leaves some out. V and J calls and clone size come straight from that table; D and trimming were deduced from the DNA. The sample includes 200,000 to 250,000 clones, around 84% of them seen just once. Followed longitudinally, the Seattle patients had been enrolled during active infection.

The J gene is TRBJ2-7, the V gene TRBV7-6; 10 bases line up with TRBD2. Input material: peripheral blood. The sequence came from a man in his fifties or sixties with COVID-19, enrolled during active disease. The CDR3 here is CASSSLAGVAYEQYF. CDR3 nucleotides: TGTGCCAGCAGCTCTCTAGCGGGGGTCGCCTACGAGCAGTACTTC.